What follows is one T cell receptor (beta chain) and its context. Its antigen is undetermined. The Oncomine TCR Beta short-read assay was applied to DNA of cultured CD4+ T cells. Cultured CD4+ T cells were the source of extracted genomic DNA. A single record per CDR3 protein comes from TCRdb applying MiXCR to the PCR reads. Of about 6,800 distinct CDR3 sequences listed, 73% are singletons. The sample is drawn from a study of vaccination and CD4 T cells after COVID-19. Per the germline V gene, CDR1 is MDHEN and CDR2 is SYDVKM. The CDR3 has 13 amino acids. J lost 4 bases, V lost 4 bases, and 4 bases had no gene match. Sample treatment: approximately nine-day PBMC culture with coronavirus spike peptide pools or control peptides (ViraFEST assay). Study results and limitations: The rise in median SARS-CoV-2-reactive clonotypes, from about 20 to 38, was not significant. Early post-infection timepoints were not included, and relatively few convalescent patients were studied.

The chain recombines TRBV28 with TRBJ2-7; the match to TRBD2 covers 7 bases. The source of this sequence is a human donor who had recovered from COVID-19. The sequenced sample was CD4+ T cells from blood, cultured in vitro. This chain's CDR3 is CASSWRGRYEQYF. The CDR3 coding sequence is TGTGCCAGCAGTTGGCGGGGGAGGTACGAGCAGTACTTC. Complete variable domain (other parts from reference TRBV28 and TRBJ2-7): DVKVTQSSRYLVKRTGEKVFLECVQDMDHENMFWYRQDPGLGLRLIYFSYDVKMKEKGDIPEGYSVSREKKERFSLILESASTNQTSMYLCASSWRGRYEQYFGPGTRLTVT.